The source of this TCR beta chain is a study of cytomegalovirus exposure and HLA in healthy donors. General study findings and limits: The study put around 180 TCR beta chains on its list as cytomegalovirus-associated.

V dropped 4 bases and J dropped 3; count of bases not matched to a gene: 5. This CDR3 has 15 amino acids. Germline CDR1 is MGHRA and CDR2 is YSYEKL. With 60 Vbeta and 13 Jbeta primers, the PCR was carried out. The method was immunoSEQ multiplex PCR; TCRdb's version includes in-frame clones alone and lacks a portion of them. The sample lists around 140,000 clones; roughly 80% were seen once. The sample holds a few counts of this clone. The antigen remains undetermined. The source material was PBMCs. This TCR was sampled from a man between 35 and 55 years old in good health and CMV-seronegative. This rearrangement joins TRBV4-1 to TRBJ2-2; 7 bases agree with TRBD2. CDR3 nucleotides: TGCGCCAGCAGCCGGGGGAGGGCGTACACCGGGGAGCTGTTTTTT. It translates to CASSRGRAYTGELFF.